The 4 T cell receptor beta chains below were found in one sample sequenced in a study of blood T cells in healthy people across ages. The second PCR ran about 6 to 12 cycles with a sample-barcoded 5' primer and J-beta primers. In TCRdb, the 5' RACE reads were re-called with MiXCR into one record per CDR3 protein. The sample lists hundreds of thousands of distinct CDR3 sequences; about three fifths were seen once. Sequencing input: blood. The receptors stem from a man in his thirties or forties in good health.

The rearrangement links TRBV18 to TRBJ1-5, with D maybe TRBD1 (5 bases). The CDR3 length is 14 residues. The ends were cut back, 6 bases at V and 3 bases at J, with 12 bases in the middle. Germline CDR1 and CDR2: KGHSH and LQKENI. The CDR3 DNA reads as TGTGCCAGCTCCGGAGGGACGTTCAATCAGCCCCAGCATTTT. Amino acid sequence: CASSGGTFNQPQHF.

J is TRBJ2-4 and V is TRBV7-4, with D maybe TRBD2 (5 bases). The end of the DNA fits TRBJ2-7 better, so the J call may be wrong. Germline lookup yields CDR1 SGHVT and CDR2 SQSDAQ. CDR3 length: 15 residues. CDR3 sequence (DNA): TGTGCCACCCTTACGAGCGGACTGCGCCTCTACGAGCAGTACTTC. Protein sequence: CATLTSGLRLYEQYF.

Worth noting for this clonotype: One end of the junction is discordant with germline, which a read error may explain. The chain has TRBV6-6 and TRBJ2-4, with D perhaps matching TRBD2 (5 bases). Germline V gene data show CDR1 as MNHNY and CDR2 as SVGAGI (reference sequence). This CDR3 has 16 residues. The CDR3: CACRPPNLGGKNIQYF. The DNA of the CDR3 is TGTGCCTGCAGACCTCCCAACTTGGGCGGGAAAAACATTCAGTACTTC.

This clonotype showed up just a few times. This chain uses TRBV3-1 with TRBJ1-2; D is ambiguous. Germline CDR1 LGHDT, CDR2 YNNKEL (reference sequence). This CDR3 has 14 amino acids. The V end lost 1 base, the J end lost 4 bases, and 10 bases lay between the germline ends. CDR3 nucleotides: TGTGCCAGCAGCCAAGTGGCCGGACCCTATGGCTACACCTTC. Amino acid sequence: CASSQVAGPYGYTF.